The T cell receptor beta chain under discussion was sequenced for a study of OX40 agonist ivuxolimab in advanced cancers. The data were produced by immunoSEQ multiplex PCR, yet TCRdb's version contains in-frame clones alone and is incomplete. The sample shows roughly 65,000 clones, 90% of them seen only once. The CDR3 contains 15 residues. The germline CDR1 and CDR2 sequences are MDHEN and SYDVKM. With V trimmed by 7 bases and J by 1 base, 10 bases remained unmatched. This TCR derives from an adult with an advanced solid tumor such as melanoma, head and neck, liver or kidney cancer. The rearrangement joins TRBV28 to TRBJ2-7; 7 nucleotides align to TRBD2. The sample was CD4+ or CD8+ T cells sorted from blood, taken in a trial of the OX40 agonist ivuxolimab. CDR3 residues: CASTRGGSTSYEQYF. The CDR3 coding sequence is TGTGCCAGCACTCGGGGCGGGAGCACTTCCTACGAGCAGTACTTC.